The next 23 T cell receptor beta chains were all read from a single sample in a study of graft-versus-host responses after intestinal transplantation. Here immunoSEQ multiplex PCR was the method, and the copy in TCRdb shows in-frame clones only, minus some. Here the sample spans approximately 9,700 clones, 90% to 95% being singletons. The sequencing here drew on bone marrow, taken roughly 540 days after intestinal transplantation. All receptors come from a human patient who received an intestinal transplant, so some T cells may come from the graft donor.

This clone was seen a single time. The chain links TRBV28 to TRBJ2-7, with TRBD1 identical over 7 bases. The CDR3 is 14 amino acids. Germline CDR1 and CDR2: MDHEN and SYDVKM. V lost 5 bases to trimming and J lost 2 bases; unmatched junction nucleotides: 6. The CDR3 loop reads CASSLTGTAYEQYF. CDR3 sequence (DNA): TGTGCCAGCAGTCTTACCGGGACAGCCTACGAGCAGTACTTC.

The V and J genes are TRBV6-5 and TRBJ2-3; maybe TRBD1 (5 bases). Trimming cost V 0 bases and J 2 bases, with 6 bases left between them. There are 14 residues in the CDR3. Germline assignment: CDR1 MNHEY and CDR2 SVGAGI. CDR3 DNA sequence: TGTGCCAGCAGTTACTCCAGGGACACAGATACGCAGTATTTT. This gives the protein CASSYSRDTDTQYF.

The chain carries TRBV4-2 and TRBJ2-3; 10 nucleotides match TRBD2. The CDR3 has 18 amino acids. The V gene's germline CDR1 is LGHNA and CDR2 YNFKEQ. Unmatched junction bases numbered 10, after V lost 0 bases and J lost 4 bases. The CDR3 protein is CASSQDPQAGGLADTQYF. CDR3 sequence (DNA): TGTGCCAGCAGCCAAGATCCTCAAGCGGGAGGGCTTGCAGATACGCAGTATTTT.

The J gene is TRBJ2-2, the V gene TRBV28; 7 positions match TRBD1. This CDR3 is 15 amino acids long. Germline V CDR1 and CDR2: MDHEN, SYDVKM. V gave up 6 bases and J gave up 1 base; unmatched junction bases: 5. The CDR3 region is CASRPRTGNTGELFF. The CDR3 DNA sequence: TGTGCCAGCAGGCCTCGGACAGGGAACACCGGGGAGCTGTTTTTT.

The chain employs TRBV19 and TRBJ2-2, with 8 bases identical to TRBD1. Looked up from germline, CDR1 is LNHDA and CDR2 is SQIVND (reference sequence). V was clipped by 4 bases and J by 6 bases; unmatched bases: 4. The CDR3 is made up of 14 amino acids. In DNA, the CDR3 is TGTGCCAGTAGTACCCCGGACAGGGCCGGGGAGCTGTTTTTT. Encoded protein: CASSTPDRAGELFF.

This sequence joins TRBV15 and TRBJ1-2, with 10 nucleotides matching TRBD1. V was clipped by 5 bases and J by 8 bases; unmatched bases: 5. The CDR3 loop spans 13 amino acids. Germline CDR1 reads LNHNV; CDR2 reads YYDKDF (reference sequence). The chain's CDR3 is CATSPDRGHGYTF. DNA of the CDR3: TGTGCCACCAGCCCAGACAGGGGGCACGGCTACACCTTC.

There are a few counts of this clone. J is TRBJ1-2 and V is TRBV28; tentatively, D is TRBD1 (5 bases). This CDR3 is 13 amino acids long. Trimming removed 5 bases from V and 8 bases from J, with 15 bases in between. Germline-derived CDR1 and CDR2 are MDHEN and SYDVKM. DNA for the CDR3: TGTGCCAGCAGTATCCAGGGACTAAGCGGCTACACCTTC. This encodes CASSIQGLSGYTF.

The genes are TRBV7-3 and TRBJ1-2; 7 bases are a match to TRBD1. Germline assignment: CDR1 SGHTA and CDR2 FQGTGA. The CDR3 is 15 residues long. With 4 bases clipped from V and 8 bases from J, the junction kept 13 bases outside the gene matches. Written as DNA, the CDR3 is TGTGCCAGCAGCTCCCGGACAGGACCCAGTGCGGGCTACACCTTC. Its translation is CASSSRTGPSAGYTF.

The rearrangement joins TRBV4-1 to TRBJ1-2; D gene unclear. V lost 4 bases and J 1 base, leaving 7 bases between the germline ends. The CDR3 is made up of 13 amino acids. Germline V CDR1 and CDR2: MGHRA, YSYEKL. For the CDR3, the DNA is TGCGCCAGCAGCCTTGGCGTTAACTATGGCTACACCTTC. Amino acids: CASSLGVNYGYTF.

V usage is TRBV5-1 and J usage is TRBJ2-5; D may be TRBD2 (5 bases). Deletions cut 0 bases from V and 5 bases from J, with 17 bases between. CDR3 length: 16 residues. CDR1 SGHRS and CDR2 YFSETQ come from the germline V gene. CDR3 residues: CASSLARGSGWETQYF. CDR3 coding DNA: TGCGCCAGCAGCTTGGCCAGAGGGAGTGGATGGGAGACCCAGTACTTC.

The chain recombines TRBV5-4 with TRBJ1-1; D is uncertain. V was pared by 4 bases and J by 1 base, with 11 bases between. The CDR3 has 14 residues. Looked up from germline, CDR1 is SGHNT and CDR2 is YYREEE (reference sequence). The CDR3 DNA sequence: TGTGCCAGCAGCCTTTTGACGGAGAACACTGAAGCTTTCTTT. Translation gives CASSLLTENTEAFF.

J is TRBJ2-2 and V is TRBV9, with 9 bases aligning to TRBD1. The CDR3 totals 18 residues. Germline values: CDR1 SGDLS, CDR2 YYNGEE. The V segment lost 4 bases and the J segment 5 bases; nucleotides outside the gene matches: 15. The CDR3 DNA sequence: TGTGCCAGCAGCACCTTGTCCGGACAGGGGATAGGGACCGGGGAGCTGTTTTTT. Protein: CASSTLSGQGIGTGELFF.

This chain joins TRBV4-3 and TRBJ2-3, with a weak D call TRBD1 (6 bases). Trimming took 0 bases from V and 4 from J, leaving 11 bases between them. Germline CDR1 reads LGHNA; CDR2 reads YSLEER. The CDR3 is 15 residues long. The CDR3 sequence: CASSQDRGGADTQYF. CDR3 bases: TGCGCCAGCAGCCAAGACAGGGGCGGTGCAGATACGCAGTATTTT.

The CDR3: CASSQETSGSYEQYF. CDR3 in DNA: TGTGCCAGCAGCCAAGAGACTAGCGGGAGTTACGAGCAGTACTTC. The V call is TRBV4-2, the J call TRBJ2-7; 12 bases match TRBD2. The CDR3 totals 15 residues. Germline V lookup: CDR1 LGHNA, CDR2 YNFKEQ. V dropped 0 bases and J dropped 4; count of bases not matched to a gene: 1.

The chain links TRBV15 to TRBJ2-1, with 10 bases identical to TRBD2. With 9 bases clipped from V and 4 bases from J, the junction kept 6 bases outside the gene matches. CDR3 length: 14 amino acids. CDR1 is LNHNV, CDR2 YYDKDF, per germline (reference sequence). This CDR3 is CATGGLADYNEQFF. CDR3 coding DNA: TGTGCCACAGGCGGACTAGCGGATTACAATGAGCAGTTCTTC.

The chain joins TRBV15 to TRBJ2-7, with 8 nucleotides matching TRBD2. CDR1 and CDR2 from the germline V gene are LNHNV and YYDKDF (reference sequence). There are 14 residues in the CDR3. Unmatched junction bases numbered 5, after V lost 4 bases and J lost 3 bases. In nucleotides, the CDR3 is TGTGCCACCAGCATTACTAGCGGTAACTACGAGCAGTACTTC. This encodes CATSITSGNYEQYF.

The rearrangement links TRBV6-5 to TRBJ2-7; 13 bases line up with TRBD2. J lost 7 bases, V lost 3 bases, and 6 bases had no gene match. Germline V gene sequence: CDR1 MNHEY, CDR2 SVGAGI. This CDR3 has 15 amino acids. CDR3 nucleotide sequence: TGTGCCAGCAGTTATACACTAGCGGGAGGGCTAGAGCAGTACTTC. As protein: CASSYTLAGGLEQYF.

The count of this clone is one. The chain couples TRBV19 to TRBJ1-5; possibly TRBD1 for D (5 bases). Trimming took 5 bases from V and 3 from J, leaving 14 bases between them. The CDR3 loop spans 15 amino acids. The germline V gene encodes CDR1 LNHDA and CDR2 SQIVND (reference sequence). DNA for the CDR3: TGTGCCAGTAGTTCTGGACAACAGGTCAATCAGCCCCAGCATTTT. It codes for CASSSGQQVNQPQHF.

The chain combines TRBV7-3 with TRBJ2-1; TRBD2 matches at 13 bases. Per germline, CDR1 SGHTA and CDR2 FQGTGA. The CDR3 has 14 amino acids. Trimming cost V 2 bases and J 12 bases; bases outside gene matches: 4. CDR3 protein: CASSLGRTSGRQFF. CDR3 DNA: TGTGCCAGCAGCTTAGGTCGGACTAGCGGGAGGCAGTTCTTC.

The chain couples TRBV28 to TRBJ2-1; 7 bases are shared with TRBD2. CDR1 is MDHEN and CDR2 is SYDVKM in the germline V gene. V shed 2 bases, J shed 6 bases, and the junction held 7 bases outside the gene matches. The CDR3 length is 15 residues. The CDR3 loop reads CASSLEAGVGNEQFF. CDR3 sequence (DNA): TGTGCCAGCAGTTTAGAGGCGGGAGTAGGCAATGAGCAGTTCTTC.

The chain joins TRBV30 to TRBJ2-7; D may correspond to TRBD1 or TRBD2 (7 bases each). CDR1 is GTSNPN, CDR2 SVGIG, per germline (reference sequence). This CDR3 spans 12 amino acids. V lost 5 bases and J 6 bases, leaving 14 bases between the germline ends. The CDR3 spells CAWWGGGGEQYF. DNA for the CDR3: TGTGCCTGGTGGGGAGGGGGCGGCGAGCAGTACTTC.

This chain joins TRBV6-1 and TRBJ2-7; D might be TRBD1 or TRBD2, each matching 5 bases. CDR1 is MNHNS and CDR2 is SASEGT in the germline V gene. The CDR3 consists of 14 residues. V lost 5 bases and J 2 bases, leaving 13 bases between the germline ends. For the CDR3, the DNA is TGTGCCAGCAGTTATCCGGGACGGACCTACGAGCAGTACTTC. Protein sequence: CASSYPGRTYEQYF.

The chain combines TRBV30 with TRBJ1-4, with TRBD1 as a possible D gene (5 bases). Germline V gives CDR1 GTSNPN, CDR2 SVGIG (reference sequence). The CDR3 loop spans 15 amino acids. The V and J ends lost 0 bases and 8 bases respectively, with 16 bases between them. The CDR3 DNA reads TGTGCCTGGAGTGTACGAAGGGGATCGGGGGAAAAACTGTTTTTT. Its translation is CAWSVRRGSGEKLFF. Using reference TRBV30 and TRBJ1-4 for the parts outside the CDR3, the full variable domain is SQTIHQWPATLVQPVGSPLSLECTVEGTSNPNLYWYRQAAGRGLQLLFYSVGIGQISSEVPQNLSASRPQDRQFILSSKKLLLSDSGFYLCAWSVRRGSGEKLFFGSGTQLSVL.